This TCR beta chain was documented in a study of beta chain features in type 1 diabetes. This CDR3 is 18 amino acids long. Germline loops: CDR1 SGDLS, CDR2 YYNGEE. V was pared by 0 bases and J by 4 bases, with 9 bases of the junction left unmatched. Investigators reverse transcribed all isolated RNA, so they sequenced expressed TCRB transcripts. The data were produced by immunoSEQ multiplex PCR, yet TCRdb's version contains in-frame clones alone and is incomplete. Seen here are hundreds of thousands of clones, roughly a tenth observed once, and the top ten hold less than 1.2%. Study-wide results and limits: All four CD4+ subsets of Type 1 diabetes patients contained TCRB CDR3s that were moderately but significantly shorter.

This clone was seen a few times. Its antigen is unidentified. The sample taken for sequencing was central memory CD4+ T cells from blood. This sequence joins TRBV9 and TRBJ2-2; 10 positions agree with TRBD2. The TCR originated in a man aged 30-40 years with type 1 diabetes. The CDR3 DNA reads as TGTGCCAGCAGCGTAGGGCTAGCGGGGGCCTCGGGCACCGGGGAGCTGTTTTTT. Protein: CASSVGLAGASGTGELFF. Using reference TRBV9 and TRBJ2-2 for the parts outside the CDR3, the full variable domain is DSGVTQTPKHLITATGQRVTLRCSPRSGDLSVYWYQQSLDQGLQFLIQYYNGEERAKGNILERFSAQQFPDLHSELNLSSLELGDSALYFCASSVGLAGASGTGELFFGEGSRLTVL.